The TCR beta chain described here comes from a study of T cells in Graves' hyperthyroidism and ophthalmopathy. Study-wide results and limits: Through a model of 13 V-J features, ophthalmopathy was separated from stable hyperthyroidism.

With respect to this clonotype: What it binds is unknown.

RNA transcripts gave rise to amplified TCR beta CDR3 regions. Using the HTBI primer set, a first-round RT-PCR was run on the TCR CDR3. Using its own MiXCR run on the multiplex PCR reads, TCRdb lists one record per CDR3 protein. The table lists about half a million distinct CDR3 sequences, around a quarter of them singletons. Every diagnosis used clinical symptoms, serum thyroxine and TRAb, thyroid ultrasound and orbital computed tomography. The authors took PBMCs from 10 ml fresh peripheral blood. The CDR3 is 17 amino acids. Germline values: CDR1 LGHNT, CDR2 FRNRAP. The V end lost 5 bases, the J end lost 3 bases, and 22 bases lay between the germline ends.

The sample was blood. This receptor was identified in a woman under 40 with Graves' ophthalmopathy. The V and J genes are TRBV12-5 and TRBJ1-2; tentative D call: TRBD1 (5 bases). CDR3 loop: CASGPGDQGKLDYGYTF. The CDR3 nucleotides are TGTGCTAGTGGTCCCGGGGACCAAGGGAAGCTTGACTATGGCTACACCTTC.